This T cell receptor beta chain was captured by sequencing in a study of robustness of blood B and T cell sequencing (dated by TCRdb to the late 2010s). Notes on the research overall: The study was designed to determine how much peripheral blood is required to reliably characterize an individual's TCRbeta and IgG repertoires. In each of the ten independently drawn blood samples, TCRbeta and IgG repertoires were quantified. As technical replicates, two replicate TCRbeta cDNA libraries were made from one shared RNA pool taken from a single 10 ml draw. General findings and caveats noted by the study authors: Across technical replicate libraries, around 95% of the top 10,000 TCRbeta clonotypes in one library were also found in the other. Coverage of the top 10,000 TCRbeta clonotypes approached saturation when 3 or 4 tubes (about 27-45 ml blood) were combined. The 1,000 most abundant TCRbeta clonotypes from the pooled draws were detected in every single 10 ml sample. Immediate fractionation was required for EDTA tubes, so the use of EDTA tubes in multi-site collections was limited. Overlap of rare TCRbeta clonotypes did not improve with pooling tubes, implying much larger blood volumes would be needed to capture them. The TCRbeta rarefaction curves did not fully level off, which suggests under-sequencing or many low-abundance clonotypes. Evidence of cross-contamination, likely from batch processing, showed up in one pair of TCRbeta libraries, so the UMI-sequence pairs shared by that pair of libraries were removed.

Library construction relied on PCR. Sequencing relied on an Illumina MiSeq. Synthesis of cDNA relied on SMARTScribe reverse transcriptase together with a 5' template-switch oligo that added a universal priming site. The template-switch oligo carried a 12-nucleotide random unique molecular identifier (UMI) that tagged each cDNA molecule. Chain-specific reverse primers targeted TCRbeta transcripts during reverse transcription. Residual template-switch adapters were removed by uracil DNA glycosylase treatment, and cDNA was purified using a Qiagen MinElute kit. The first PCR used KAPA HiFi HotStart ReadyMix for approximately 25 cycles, split across four 50 ul reactions with step-out primers. First-round PCR products were gel-purified before further amplification. Illumina Nextera adapters were added in a second approximately 8-cycle PCR, after which libraries were purified and pooled. A 50-nucleotide 5' read captured the UMI barcode for each TCRbeta molecule. In the source study's methods: Reads were grouped by UMI into consensus reads using the MIGEC toolkit. Forward and reverse consensus reads were merged with PEAR to produce final reads. Identical UMI-sequence pairs shared across libraries were treated as cross-sample contamination and removed by a custom decontamination script. MIGMAP, a wrapper around IgBLAST, was used to carry out V(D)J assignment and CDR3 extraction. A TCR clonotype was defined as sharing the same V gene, J gene and CDR3 amino acid sequence, and CDR1 and CDR2 were not sequenced. The public reads were quality trimmed at Q25 with fastp and then assembled into clones with MiXCR by TCRdb, keeping productive beta chains. Here each entry gathers all rows of one CDR3 protein and keeps the most common genes and DNA. These V and J calls rely on TCRdb rather than the paper's analysis. Present in this sample are around 4,200 distinct CDR3 sequences, under 55% of which were seen just once. The ten largest clones take up around 25% of the sample.

TCRbeta repertoires were quantified from mRNA rather than genomic DNA, which captures expressed receptors. Leukocytes from the buffy coat were collected into Trizol, and RNA was extracted using the Direct-zol RNA MiniPrep Plus kit with no cell sorting. To separate plasma, buffy coat and red blood cells, EDTA blood tubes were immediately centrifuged at 4 degrees C. V lost 5 bases and J lost 9 bases, and the count of bases not matched to a germline gene is 4. Including cysteine and phenylalanine, the CDR3 has 13 amino acids. Solely the CDR3 DNA is kept, with 39 bases framed from the first base. According to the germline V gene, CDR1 reads MNHNS and CDR2 reads SASEGT. On this clonotype itself: It has no known antigen specificity. Base qualities are not at hand, and no much larger clone is one base apart.

This clonotype was obtained from a human donor in good health. The sample comprised peripheral blood. The chain joins TRBV6-1 to TRBJ1-6, with 7 middle bases fitting TRBD1. CDR3 reads: CASSLGTASPLHF. The DNA sequence is given as TGTGCCAGCAGTCTCGGGACAGCTTCACCCCTCCACTTT.